One sample yielded the 20 T cell receptor beta chains listed below, sequenced in a study of blood T cells in healthy people across ages. Primed by a sample-barcoded 5' primer and a J-beta primer mix, a second PCR proceeded for about 6 to 12 cycles. Each CDR3 protein gets one entry after TCRdb re-called the 5' RACE reads with MiXCR. The sample records around 1.5 million distinct CDR3 sequences, 42% being singletons. Sequenced input: blood. These receptors originate from a woman under 30 in good health.

This clonotype showed up just a few times. V gene TRBV7-9 combines with J gene TRBJ2-1; 7 nucleotides agree with TRBD2. The CDR3 contains 13 residues. V dropped 7 bases and J dropped 7; count of bases not matched to a gene: 7. Germline V gene lookup returns CDR1 SEHNR and CDR2 FQNEAQ (reference sequence). DNA for the CDR3: TGTGCCAGCATCCTAGCGGACTTGAATGAGCAGTTCTTC. Translated: CASILADLNEQFF.

The chain links TRBV28 to TRBJ2-4, with no clear D. The DNA matches TRBJ2-7 better at its end, which makes the J call doubtful. The germline CDR1 and CDR2 sequences are MDHEN and SYDVKM. The CDR3 loop spans 13 amino acids. CDR3 protein: CATRPSLSREQYF. DNA of the CDR3: TGTGCCACCAGACCCTCCCTTTCCCGCGAGCAGTACTTC.

This chain links TRBV2 with TRBJ1-2, with 10 bases matching TRBD1. This CDR3 spans 13 amino acids. Germline lookup yields CDR1 SNHLY and CDR2 FYNNEI. After removal of 9 bases from V and 6 bases from J, the junction contained 7 bases not matched to a gene. In DNA, the CDR3 is TGTGCCAGAGGGGGACAGGGGTCGAATGGCTACACCTTC. Translated: CARGGQGSNGYTF.

This sequence joins TRBV6-1 and TRBJ2-1; 7 bases are a match to TRBD1. V dropped 11 bases and J dropped 3; count of bases not matched to a gene: 13. CDR1 is MNHNS and CDR2 is SASEGT in the germline V gene. This CDR3 comprises 15 residues. The CDR3 sequence: CAVFPPGQLYNEQFF. In DNA form, the CDR3 reads TGTGCCGTTTTCCCCCCGGGACAGCTCTACAATGAGCAGTTCTTC.

The chain recombines TRBV6-5 with TRBJ2-7, with no clear D. The length of the CDR3 is 13 residues. V was clipped by 2 bases and J by 6 bases, with 11 bases between them. CDR1 is MNHEY and CDR2 is SVGAGI in the germline V gene. CDR3 coding DNA: TGTGCCAGCAGTTACGGGCAGGTTGGCGAGCAGTACTTC. Amino acid sequence: CASSYGQVGEQYF.

CDR3 protein: CASSWQGGWPQHF. CDR3 DNA sequence: TGTGCCAGCAGCTGGCAGGGAGGGTGGCCCCAGCATTTT. The rearrangement links TRBV7-9 to TRBJ1-5, with a possible D match to TRBD1 (5 bases). The V gene lost 4 bases and the J gene lost 9 bases, with 13 bases spanning the gap. CDR1 and CDR2 (germline): SEHNR, FQNEAQ (reference sequence). CDR3 length: 13 amino acids.

This clonotype was observed a few times. The V call is TRBV7-9, the J call TRBJ2-3; D unresolved. Per the germline V gene, CDR1 is SEHNR and CDR2 is FQNEAQ (reference sequence). This CDR3 has 16 residues. Deletions cut 0 bases from V and 2 bases from J, with 12 bases between. CDR3 DNA sequence: TGTGCCAGCAGCTTAGCTAAAGGCCGATACACAGATACGCAGTATTTT. It encodes CASSLAKGRYTDTQYF.

This chain uses TRBV13 with TRBJ1-4, with D possibly matching TRBD1 (6 bases). Deletions cut 5 bases from V and 7 bases from J, with 14 bases between. From germline, CDR1 is PRHDT and CDR2 FYEKMQ (reference sequence). This CDR3 is built from 14 residues. The CDR3 DNA reads as TGTGCCAGCAGCCGGGGACAAAAGGGTGAAAAACTGTTTTTT. This sequence encodes CASSRGQKGEKLFF.

This chain links TRBV28 with TRBJ2-7, with D perhaps TRBD2 (5 bases). V was clipped by 6 bases and J by 2 bases, with 11 bases between them. CDR1 MDHEN and CDR2 SYDVKM come from the germline V gene. CDR3 length equals 13 residues. The CDR3 spells CASRAVSTYEQYF. The CDR3 coding sequence is TGTGCCAGCAGAGCGGTTTCGACCTACGAGCAGTACTTC.

The rearrangement links TRBV27 to TRBJ1-4; D unresolved. The CDR3 extends over 13 amino acids. The V end was cut by 3 bases, the J end by 8 bases, with 10 bases between. The germline gives CDR1 MNHEY, CDR2 SMNVEV (reference sequence). The CDR3 is CASSLFPREKLFF. DNA for the CDR3: TGTGCCAGCAGTTTGTTCCCGAGGGAAAAACTGTTTTTT.

This clonotype was counted a few times. The chain joins TRBV20-1 to TRBJ1-5; 10 bases fit TRBD1. Germline values: CDR1 DFQATT, CDR2 SNEGSKA (reference sequence). The CDR3 contains 14 residues. V gave up 3 bases and J gave up 3 bases; unmatched junction bases: 2. In DNA form, the CDR3 reads TGCAGTGCTAGGACAGGGGGCCTCAATCAGCCCCAGCATTTT. Its translation: CSARTGGLNQPQHF.

The rearrangement links TRBV9 to TRBJ2-1; tentatively, D is TRBD1 (6 bases). The DNA end favors TRBJ2-7, so the J call may be wrong. Per germline, CDR1 SGDLS and CDR2 YYNGEE. This CDR3 spans 11 amino acids. The CDR3 is CASRGDNEQYF. CDR3 bases: TGTGCCAGCAGGGGGGACAATGAGCAGTACTTC.

This chain connects TRBV20-1 to TRBJ1-2; D remains ambiguous. V lost 3 bases to trimming and J lost 4 bases, with 12 bases between them. The V gene's germline CDR1 is DFQATT and CDR2 SNEGSKA (reference sequence). The length of the CDR3 is 13 residues. This chain's CDR3 is CSASHGQSYGYTF. The DNA of the CDR3 is TGCAGTGCTAGTCATGGGCAGAGCTATGGCTACACCTTC.

This clonotype was recorded once. Its ends do not fully match the called genes, so a read error is possible. This chain joins TRBV4-1 and TRBJ2-7, with unresolved D. The CDR3 spans 13 residues. CDR1 is MGHRA, CDR2 YSYEKL, per germline. The chain's CDR3 is CASSQAPSYGQYF. CDR3 bases: TGCGCCAGCAGCCAAGCCCCATCCTACGGGCAGTACTTC.

This chain uses TRBV7-9 with TRBJ1-4, with D unresolved. Per the germline V gene, CDR1 is SEHNR and CDR2 is FQNEAQ (reference sequence). The CDR3 contains 13 residues. V lost 3 bases and J 7 bases, leaving 9 bases between the germline ends. The CDR3 DNA is TGTGCCAGCAGCTTCCGGGTGGGTGAAAAACTGTTTTTT. Translation: CASSFRVGEKLFF.

CDR3 nucleotides: TGTGCCAGCAGCCCAGGGACTAGCTTGTTGGAAGAGACCCAGTACTTC. Protein product: CASSPGTSLLEETQYF. The rearrangement joins TRBV14 to TRBJ2-5; 9 positions match TRBD2. This CDR3 has 16 residues. CDR1 is SGHDN and CDR2 is FVKESK in the germline V gene. V was pared by 4 bases and J by 3 bases, with 9 bases of the junction left unmatched.

This clonotype was counted a few times. The chain couples TRBV5-1 to TRBJ2-1, with D possibly being TRBD2 (6 bases). The CDR3 loop spans 15 amino acids. The V and J ends lost 0 bases and 4 bases respectively, with 11 bases between them. CDR1 is SGHRS and CDR2 is YFSETQ in the germline V gene. The CDR3 DNA sequence: TGCGCCAGCAGCTTGGTAAAGCGGGTTTACAATGAGCAGTTCTTC. Amino acids: CASSLVKRVYNEQFF.

This chain uses TRBV30 with TRBJ2-3; TRBD2 matches 14 bases. Germline V CDR1 and CDR2: GTSNPN, SVGIG (reference sequence). The CDR3 spans 16 residues. V lost 4 bases, J lost 3 bases, and 6 bases stayed unmatched. The CDR3 DNA reads as TGTGCCTGGACCCTGACTAGCGGGGGGGCGACAGATACGCAGTATTTT. Its protein is CAWTLTSGGATDTQYF.

The chain couples TRBV20-1 to TRBJ1-4, with D possibly TRBD1 on 5 matching bases. V was clipped by 7 bases and J by 4 bases, with 16 bases between them. Germline CDR1 DFQATT, CDR2 SNEGSKA (reference sequence). The CDR3 has 14 amino acids. CDR3 bases: TGCAGTGTGGAAGAGGGGTCGGATAATGAAAAACTGTTTTTT. Translated: CSVEEGSDNEKLFF.

The chain links TRBV2 to TRBJ2-1; the match to TRBD2 covers 14 bases. This CDR3 is 16 amino acids long. Germline CDR1 and CDR2: SNHLY and FYNNEI. The V and J ends lost 3 bases and 6 bases, in that order; junction bases with no gene match: 4. The CDR3 loop reads CASSDMGLAGANEQFF. The DNA of the CDR3 is TGTGCCAGCAGTGATATGGGACTAGCGGGGGCCAATGAGCAGTTCTTC.